A single sample gave rise to the 9 T cell receptor beta chains below, sequenced in a study of control samples from healthy donors and cancer patients. Profiled with immunoSEQ multiplex PCR; TCRdb holds only in-frame clones, not every one. The table includes more than 85,000 clones, roughly 85% detected once. Sequenced material: blood. The receptors come from a woman aged 50 to 60 in good health.

The chain combines TRBV2 with TRBJ2-1; the match to TRBD1 covers 9 bases. The germline gives CDR1 SNHLY, CDR2 FYNNEI. This CDR3 region has 13 residues. The V segment lost 7 bases and the J segment 8 bases; nucleotides outside the gene matches: 6. This chain's CDR3 is CASKTGGFDEQFF. The CDR3 DNA follows: TGTGCCAGCAAGACAGGGGGTTTTGATGAGCAGTTCTTC.

This chain connects TRBV6-5 to TRBJ1-4; possible D gene TRBD1, 5 bases. The V gene lost 6 bases and the J gene lost 6 bases, with 11 bases spanning the gap. Germline assignment: CDR1 MNHEY and CDR2 SVGAGI. The CDR3 spans 13 residues. CDR3 residues: CASRGDGYEKLFF. The CDR3 DNA sequence: TGTGCCAGCAGAGGGGACGGATATGAAAAACTGTTTTTT.

The chain is built from TRBV5-6 and TRBJ1-5, with TRBD1 as a possible D gene (5 bases). V lost 0 bases, J lost 3 bases, and 7 bases lay in between. This CDR3 has 14 amino acids. The germline CDR1 and CDR2 sequences are SGHDT and YYEEEE. The CDR3 protein is CASSLEGTNQPQHF. The CDR3 DNA follows: TGTGCCAGCAGCTTGGAGGGGACCAATCAGCCCCAGCATTTT. The full variable domain, rest sourced from reference TRBV5-6 and TRBJ1-5, is DAGVTQSPTHLIKTRGQQVTLRCSPKSGHDTVSWYQQALGQGPQFIFQYYEEEERQRGNFPDRFSGHQFPNYSSELNVNALLLGDSALYLCASSLEGTNQPQHFGDGTRLSIL.

On this clone itself: Other DNA sequences in this specimen translate into the identical CDR3. V usage is TRBV28 and J usage is TRBJ1-2; D is unresolved. The CDR3 covers 11 residues. Germline values: CDR1 MDHEN, CDR2 SYDVKM. Trimming stripped 6 bases from V and 5 bases from J, with 7 bases between. The CDR3 DNA follows: TGTGCCAGCAGCTCTAGGTATGGCTACACCTTC. The encoded protein is CASSSRYGYTF.

The V gene is TRBV4-2, the J gene TRBJ1-4; D uncertain. The CDR3 extends over 16 amino acids. Trimming took off 0 bases at V and 3 bases at J, with 11 bases between the two ends. Germline CDR1 is LGHNA and CDR2 is YNFKEQ. The CDR3 DNA sequence: TGTGCCAGCAGCCAAGAATCGTCCGGGGCTAATGAAAAACTGTTTTTT. Encoded protein: CASSQESSGANEKLFF.

This clone was counted a single time. This chain links TRBV4-3 with TRBJ1-5; D not resolved. Germline assignment: CDR1 LGHNA and CDR2 YSLEER. Deletions cut 0 bases from V and 0 bases from J, with 6 bases between. The CDR3 runs 15 residues. The CDR3 here is CASSQDTDSNQPQHF. The CDR3 DNA is TGCGCCAGCAGCCAAGACACGGATAGCAATCAGCCCCAGCATTTT.

The rearrangement links TRBV5-6 to TRBJ1-5; D possibly corresponds to TRBD1 (5 bases). Trimming took 3 bases from V and 0 from J, leaving 16 bases between them. This CDR3 is built from 17 residues. Germline V gene sequence: CDR1 SGHDT, CDR2 YYEEEE. The CDR3 DNA sequence: TGTGCCAGCAGCTCAGGAGGACATTTTACTAGCAATCAGCCCCAGCATTTT. Translation: CASSSGGHFTSNQPQHF.

The J gene is TRBJ2-1, the V gene TRBV27, with 13 bases that match TRBD2. Germline V CDR1 and CDR2: MNHEY, SMNVEV (reference sequence). This CDR3 spans 17 amino acids. After removal of 5 bases from V and 3 bases from J, the junction contained 7 bases not matched to a gene. DNA of the CDR3: TGTGCCAGCAGTCCGGAGACTAGCGGGGGGTTCTACAATGAGCAGTTCTTC. Translating it yields CASSPETSGGFYNEQFF.

The chain combines TRBV4-2 with TRBJ1-3; D ambiguous. CDR1 and CDR2 from the germline V gene are LGHNA and YNFKEQ. Trimming pared 1 base from V and 0 bases from J, leaving 7 bases between. CDR3 length: 15 amino acids. The CDR3 nucleotides are TGTGCCAGCAGCCAAGCCCAGTACTCTGGAAACACCATATATTTT. Translating it yields CASSQAQYSGNTIYF.